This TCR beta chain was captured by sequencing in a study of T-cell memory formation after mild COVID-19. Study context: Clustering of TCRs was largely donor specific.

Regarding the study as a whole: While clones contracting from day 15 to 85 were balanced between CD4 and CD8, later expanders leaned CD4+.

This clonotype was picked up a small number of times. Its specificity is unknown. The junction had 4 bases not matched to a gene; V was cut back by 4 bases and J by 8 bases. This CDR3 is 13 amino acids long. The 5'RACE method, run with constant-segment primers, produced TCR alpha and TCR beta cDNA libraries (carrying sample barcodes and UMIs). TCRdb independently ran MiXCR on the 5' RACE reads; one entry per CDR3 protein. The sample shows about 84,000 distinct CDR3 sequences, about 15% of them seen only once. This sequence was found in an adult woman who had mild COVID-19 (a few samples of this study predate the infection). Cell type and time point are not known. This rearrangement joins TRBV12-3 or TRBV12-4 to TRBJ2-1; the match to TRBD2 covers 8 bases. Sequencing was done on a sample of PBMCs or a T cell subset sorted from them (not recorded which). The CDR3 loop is CASSSSGGHEQFF. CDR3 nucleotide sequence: TGTGCCAGCAGTTCCTCGGGAGGGCATGAGCAGTTCTTC.